This T cell receptor (beta chain) was retrieved from a study of blood T cell repertoires in COVID-19. Overall study context: T cells, B-cell-depleted T cells, or PBMCs supplied cDNA or gDNA.

Authors' analysis steps: Scientists estimated how many nucleated cells there were by amplifying reference gene primers. Sequencing was performed with immunoSEQ multiplex PCR; in TCRdb, only in-frame clones are kept and a portion is missing. V and J calls plus clone size are reproduced from that table; the DNA served to infer D and trimming. Among 220,000 or so clones listed, roughly four fifths were seen once. This clone has just a few counts. Germline CDR1 and CDR2: SEHNR and FQNEAQ (reference sequence). The CDR3 extends over 14 amino acids. Trimming took off 4 bases at V and 0 bases at J, with 9 bases between the two ends.

This sequence was found in a woman of 80 years or more with COVID-19, enrolled during active disease. Sequenced input: peripheral blood. V and J are TRBV7-9 and TRBJ2-5, with a tentative D call TRBD2 (5 bases). The CDR3 nucleotides are TGTGCCAGCAGCTCTAGCCCCAACCAAGAGACCCAGTACTTC. The encoded protein is CASSSSPNQETQYF.